This T cell receptor beta chain was found in a study of graft-versus-host responses after intestinal transplantation. Graft tissue was processed to release intraepithelial and lamina propria lymphocytes. Sequencing was performed with immunoSEQ multiplex PCR; in TCRdb, only in-frame clones are kept and a portion is missing. This sample has 3,500 to 5,000 clones, with approximately 85% found just once. CDR3 length equals 17 residues. The V gene's germline CDR1 is MGHRA and CDR2 YSYEKL. V was pared by 0 bases and J by 5 bases, with 12 bases of the junction left unmatched. This chain connects TRBV4-1 to TRBJ2-5; 7 bases map to TRBD2. The receptor comes from a human patient who received an intestinal transplant, so some T cells may come from the graft donor. Sample: ileum tissue, taken around 95 weeks after intestinal transplant. Here the CDR3 reads CASSQEKAGGIGETQYF. The CDR3 DNA reads TGCGCCAGCAGCCAAGAGAAGGCCGGGGGGATCGGGGAGACCCAGTACTTC.